The 2 T cell receptor beta chains in this list originate from one sample, sequenced in a study of follicular helper T cells after annual influenza vaccination. Profiling relied on immunoSEQ multiplex PCR, and the TCRdb table lists in-frame clones only, not all of them. The sample holds about 7,200 clones, roughly 80% seen once. Indicated time point: 2015-2016 season, 7 days after influenza vaccination. The sequencing here drew on CXCR5- memory CD4+ T cells sorted from blood, taken 7 days after influenza vaccination. The receptors were sampled from an adult who received the influenza vaccine.

V is TRBV6-1 and J is TRBJ2-3; TRBD2 agrees at 11 bases. Losses at the gene ends were 4 bases for V and 4 bases for J; bases not matched to a gene: 7. Germline CDR1 is MNHNS and CDR2 is SASEGT. The CDR3 contains 16 residues. Written as DNA, the CDR3 is TGTGCCAGCAGTGCCACGATAGCGGGGGGGCCAGATACGCAGTATTTT. Translating it yields CASSATIAGGPDTQYF.

The chain is built from TRBV28 and TRBJ1-3; D remains unclear. The length of the CDR3 is 11 residues. V shed 6 bases and J shed 8 bases, with 8 bases lying between them. Looked up from germline, CDR1 is MDHEN and CDR2 is SYDVKM. CDR3 sequence: CASRELDTIYF. CDR3 nucleotides: TGTGCCAGCAGGGAGCTGGACACCATATATTTT. Based on the CDR3 plus reference TRBV28 and TRBJ1-3, the full variable domain is DVKVTQSSRYLVKRTGEKVFLECVQDMDHENMFWYRQDPGLGLRLIYFSYDVKMKEKGDIPEGYSVSREKKERFSLILESASTNQTSMYLCASRELDTIYFGEGSWLTVV.